This is a list of T cell receptor beta chains from one sample in a study of blood T cell repertoires in COVID-19. Produced via immunoSEQ multiplex PCR; TCRdb's table is partial and in-frame only. This sample yields roughly 280,000 clones, of which roughly 84% are seen a single time; approximately 4% belongs to the top ten. Sequencing was performed on peripheral blood. The receptors here all came from a man between 60 and 70 years old with acute or convalescent COVID-19. Both conserved end residues are part of each CDR3. The order of the fields is V gene, CDR3 protein.

TRBV5-1 | CASSAGPDTGELFF
TRBV18 | CASSPLQEFPNEKLFF
TRBV28 | CASSLWGSSGNTIYF
TRBV6-5 | CASREGPGTGELFF
TRBV6-5 | CASRRDAYTYEKLFF
TRBV19 | CASSVTGSTDTQYF
TRBV30 | CAWSSQGGAEAFF
TRBV7-6 | CASSLGDRPDNEQFF
TRBV5-1 | CASSLEGREAFF
TRBV7-8 | CASSPGTGRETQYF
TRBV7-8 | CASSPIRNTEAFF
TRBV5-1 | CASSSPGLEETQYF
TRBV27 | CASSSSGGGGYTF
TRBV7-2 | CASSPRGSGGSSEQYF
TRBV2 | CARQGSHTDTQYF
TRBV23-1 | CASSQTGATYEQYF
TRBV19 | CASSSGLAAQETQYF
TRBV5-8 | CASSFGGSPGDTQYF
TRBV10-1 | CASSEPSGGSSGANVLTF
TRBV11-3 | CASSLTSSGELFF
TRBV27 | CASNRLRDNSPLHF
TRBV6-5 | CAVPGHFQGEQFF
TRBV28 | CASSFPTGRNSPLHF
TRBV6-1 | CASSEVRGKYEQYF
TRBV12-3/TRBV12-4 | CASSPTGRQPQHF